The 23 T cell receptor beta chains in this list originate from one sample, sequenced in a study of blood T cell repertoires in COVID-19. Sequenced by immunoSEQ multiplex PCR; TCRdb stores in-frame clones only, minus some. The sample includes a few hundred thousand clones, 89% seen only once; the top ten take approximately 3%. Source material: peripheral blood. These receptors were obtained from a woman in her thirties with COVID-19, enrolled during active disease.

The chain carries TRBV24-1 and TRBJ2-1; 7 bases agree with TRBD1. This CDR3 region has 15 residues. Trimming cost V 2 bases and J 3 bases; bases outside gene matches: 3. CDR1 KGHDR and CDR2 SFDVKD come from the germline V gene. CDR3 DNA: TGTGCCACCAGTGATTCAGACAGGGTCTACAATGAGCAGTTCTTC. It specifies CATSDSDRVYNEQFF.

The chain uses TRBV3-1 (or the pseudogene TRBV3-2) and TRBJ1-2; TRBD1 agrees at 8 bases. The CDR3 sequence is 17 residues long. CDR1 LGHDT and CDR2 YNNKEL come from the germline V gene (reference sequence). Germline trimming cut 0 bases from V and 3 bases from J; bases unmatched to any gene: 9. CDR3 residues: CASSQDPFGQGHYGYTF. The CDR3 nucleotides are TGTGCCAGCAGCCAAGATCCCTTTGGACAGGGACACTATGGCTACACCTTC.

The V gene is TRBV4-1, the J gene TRBJ1-4, with D unclear. Germline V gene data show CDR1 as MGHRA and CDR2 as YSYEKL. V was trimmed by 1 base and J by 7 bases, leaving 13 bases between them. This CDR3 has 15 residues. CDR3 DNA sequence: TGCGCCAGCAGCCAAGCGATGAGGTCGAGTGAAAAACTGTTTTTT. Translating it yields CASSQAMRSSEKLFF.

This clone was seen a single time. This chain uses TRBV6-2 or TRBV6-3 with TRBJ2-7, with 7 bases fitting TRBD2. The CDR3 extends over 12 amino acids. The V segment lost 2 bases and the J segment 6 bases; nucleotides outside the gene matches: 1. The V gene's germline CDR1 is MNHEY and CDR2 SVGEGT. The CDR3, as DNA: TGTGCCAGCAGTTACCGGGAGGCCGAGCAGTACTTC. This encodes CASSYREAEQYF.

CDR3 residues: CASSSGQGAGGDTQYF. CDR3 bases: TGTGCCAGCAGCTCGGGACAGGGGGCAGGTGGAGATACGCAGTATTTT. The chain uses TRBV11-2 and TRBJ2-3, with TRBD1 matching 12 bases. Germline lookup yields CDR1 SGHAT and CDR2 FQNNGV. CDR3 length equals 16 residues. The trim removed 4 bases at V and 5 bases at J, leaving 7 bases unmatched.

The V and J genes are TRBV19 and TRBJ1-3; TRBD1 matches 11 bases. CDR3 length equals 15 residues. The junction had 10 bases not matched to a gene; V was cut back by 7 bases and J by 8 bases. Germline V gives CDR1 LNHDA, CDR2 SQIVND (reference sequence). The CDR3 is CASNTGTGGLDTIYF. CDR3 sequence (DNA): TGTGCCAGTAATACCGGGACAGGGGGTTTAGACACCATATATTTT.

The chain combines TRBV6-5 with TRBJ2-2, with D unclear. CDR1 and CDR2 (germline): MNHEY, SVGAGI. CDR3 size: 15 residues. Trimming removed 5 bases from V and 3 bases from J, with 13 bases in between. The CDR3 sequence is CASSISFRDTGELFF. The CDR3 nucleotides read TGTGCCAGCAGTATCAGCTTTCGGGACACCGGGGAGCTGTTTTTT.

V and J are TRBV9 and TRBJ2-1; no clear D. V lost 0 bases, J lost 6 bases, and 7 bases lay in between. Germline CDR1 reads SGDLS; CDR2 reads YYNGEE. The CDR3 is 13 residues long. CDR3 DNA sequence: TGTGCCAGCAGCGTAGGAAGCGCCAATGAGCAGTTCTTC. The encoded protein is CASSVGSANEQFF.

J is TRBJ1-4 and V is TRBV7-9; D is possibly TRBD1 (5 bases). Germline assignment: CDR1 SEHNR and CDR2 FQNEAQ (reference sequence). With 0 bases removed from V and 7 bases from J, the gap between germline ends came to 15 bases. This CDR3 region has 16 residues. The CDR3 here is CASSLAVGGAVEKLFF. The CDR3 bases are TGTGCCAGCAGCTTAGCAGTGGGGGGAGCGGTTGAAAAACTGTTTTTT.

The chain combines TRBV20-1 with TRBJ2-5; maybe TRBD2 (5 bases). In germline, CDR1 is DFQATT, CDR2 SNEGSKA (reference sequence). CDR3 length: 11 amino acids. CDR3 loop: CAREQQETQYF. The DNA of the CDR3 is TGCGCCCGGGAACAGCAAGAGACCCAGTACTTC.

This chain uses TRBV7-2 with TRBJ2-2, with D perhaps matching TRBD1 (5 bases). Trimming stripped 3 bases from V and 1 base from J, with 12 bases between. Per the germline V gene, CDR1 is SGHTA and CDR2 is FQGNSA. The CDR3 has 16 amino acids. The CDR3 DNA reads as TGTGCCAGCAGCTTTGGACAACCCCAGAACACCGGGGAGCTGTTTTTT. Protein product: CASSFGQPQNTGELFF.

J is TRBJ2-3 and V is TRBV18; a possible D gene is TRBD1 (5 bases). V dropped 0 bases and J dropped 4 bases, with 14 bases sitting between them. The CDR3 loop spans 16 amino acids. The germline gives CDR1 KGHSH, CDR2 LQKENI. CDR3 nucleotide sequence: TGTGCCAGCTCACCACCAGGTCAGGGTAGGGCAGATACGCAGTATTTT. This codes for CASSPPGQGRADTQYF.

The CDR3 reads CASSPLAGATYEQYF. The CDR3 nucleotides are TGTGCCAGCTCACCACTAGCGGGGGCTACCTACGAGCAGTACTTC. The chain uses TRBV18 and TRBJ2-7; 9 bases are shared with TRBD2. From germline, CDR1 is KGHSH and CDR2 LQKENI. Trimming removed 1 base from V and 2 bases from J; junction bases left unmatched: 3. The CDR3 runs 15 residues.

The V and J genes are TRBV30 and TRBJ1-1, with D possibly being TRBD1 (5 bases). Germline V gene data show CDR1 as GTSNPN and CDR2 as SVGIG (reference sequence). The CDR3 has 13 amino acids. Trimming took off 2 bases at V and 10 bases at J, with 17 bases between the two ends. The CDR3 protein is CAWSFRQTPRAFF. The CDR3, as DNA: TGTGCCTGGAGTTTCCGACAGACCCCTCGAGCTTTCTTT. Filled out from reference TRBV30 and TRBJ1-1, the complete variable domain reads SQTIHQWPATLVQPVGSPLSLECTVEGTSNPNLYWYRQAAGRGLQLLFYSVGIGQISSEVPQNLSASRPQDRQFILSSKKLLLSDSGFYLCAWSFRQTPRAFFGQGTRLTVV.

The J gene is TRBJ2-2, the V gene TRBV5-6, with TRBD2 as a possible D gene (6 bases). Trimming removed 4 bases from V and 3 bases from J, with 13 bases in between. Germline lookup yields CDR1 SGHDT and CDR2 YYEEEE. The CDR3 runs 15 residues. The CDR3 region is CASSLGGLDTGELFF. The CDR3 DNA reads as TGTGCCAGCAGCCTCGGGGGATTGGACACCGGGGAGCTGTTTTTT.

The chain carries TRBV4-2 and TRBJ2-3; 9 bases are shared with TRBD2. The CDR3 covers 15 residues. Germline-derived CDR1 and CDR2 are LGHNA and YNFKEQ. After removal of 8 bases from V and 7 bases from J, the junction contained 13 bases not matched to a gene. CDR3 loop: CASGVAGDRTNTQYF. The DNA of the CDR3 is TGTGCCAGCGGCGTAGCGGGGGACCGCACCAATACGCAGTATTTT.

This chain links TRBV5-1 with TRBJ2-7; 10 positions match TRBD2. The CDR3 totals 17 residues. The germline gives CDR1 SGHRS, CDR2 YFSETQ. V shed 4 bases and J 0 bases; nucleotides not matched to a gene: 10. CDR3 bases: TGCGCCAGCAGCGATCTAGCGGGAGCAGCCAACTCCTACGAGCAGTACGTC. It specifies CASSDLAGAANSYEQYV.

The chain uses TRBV27 and TRBJ2-5; no firm D call. Per germline, CDR1 MNHEY and CDR2 SMNVEV (reference sequence). CDR3 length: 16 amino acids. The ends were cut back, 2 bases at V and 2 bases at J, with 15 bases in the middle. The CDR3 region is CASSLPDKAEQETQYF. The DNA for the CDR3 is TGTGCCAGCAGTTTACCCGACAAAGCAGAACAAGAGACCCAGTACTTC.

The chain recombines TRBV4-1 with TRBJ2-2; maybe TRBD1 (5 bases). V gave up 4 bases and J gave up 7 bases, with 16 bases separating them. This CDR3 contains 15 residues. Germline CDR1 and CDR2: MGHRA and YSYEKL. The CDR3 nucleotides read TGCGCCAGCAGCCCCGCCCCAGGGTCAAGCGGGGAGCTGTTTTTT. It yields the protein CASSPAPGSSGELFF.

CDR3 residues: CASSIEWRELGNEQFF. The CDR3 region has the DNA TGTGCCAGTAGTATAGAGTGGCGGGAGCTGGGCAATGAGCAGTTCTTC. The J gene is TRBJ2-1, the V gene TRBV19; TRBD2 matches 7 bases. Germline CDR1 reads LNHDA; CDR2 reads SQIVND (reference sequence). Losses at the gene ends were 0 bases for V and 6 bases for J; bases not matched to a gene: 8. CDR3 length equals 16 residues.

The gene calls are TRBV9 and TRBJ1-2, with D perhaps TRBD1 (6 bases). Germline lookup yields CDR1 SGDLS and CDR2 YYNGEE. Between the trimmed V and J ends, which lost 5 bases and 6 bases, there was a span of 11 bases. The CDR3 contains 12 residues. The CDR3 reads CASRDSTDGYTF. The CDR3 nucleotides read TGTGCCAGCAGGGACAGTACGGATGGCTACACCTTC. Filled out from reference TRBV9 and TRBJ1-2, the complete variable domain reads DSGVTQTPKHLITATGQRVTLRCSPRSGDLSVYWYQQSLDQGLQFLIQYYNGEERAKGNILERFSAQQFPDLHSELNLSSLELGDSALYFCASRDSTDGYTFGSGTRLTVV.

This chain uses TRBV7-9 with TRBJ2-5; 9 bases are shared with TRBD1. Germline lookup yields CDR1 SEHNR and CDR2 FQNEAQ (reference sequence). Trimming cost V 6 bases and J 4 bases; bases outside gene matches: 15. CDR3 length: 17 residues. The CDR3 spells CASRPKHRDRVGETQYF. CDR3 DNA: TGTGCCAGCAGGCCTAAACACCGGGACAGGGTGGGAGAGACCCAGTACTTC.

The chain employs TRBV28 and TRBJ2-7; possible D gene TRBD2, 5 bases. Germline loops: CDR1 MDHEN, CDR2 SYDVKM. The CDR3 length is 12 residues. Between the trimmed V and J ends, which lost 1 base and 9 bases, there was a span of 10 bases. The CDR3: CASSLFGVAQYF. CDR3 DNA sequence: TGTGCCAGCAGTTTATTCGGGGTAGCGCAGTACTTC.